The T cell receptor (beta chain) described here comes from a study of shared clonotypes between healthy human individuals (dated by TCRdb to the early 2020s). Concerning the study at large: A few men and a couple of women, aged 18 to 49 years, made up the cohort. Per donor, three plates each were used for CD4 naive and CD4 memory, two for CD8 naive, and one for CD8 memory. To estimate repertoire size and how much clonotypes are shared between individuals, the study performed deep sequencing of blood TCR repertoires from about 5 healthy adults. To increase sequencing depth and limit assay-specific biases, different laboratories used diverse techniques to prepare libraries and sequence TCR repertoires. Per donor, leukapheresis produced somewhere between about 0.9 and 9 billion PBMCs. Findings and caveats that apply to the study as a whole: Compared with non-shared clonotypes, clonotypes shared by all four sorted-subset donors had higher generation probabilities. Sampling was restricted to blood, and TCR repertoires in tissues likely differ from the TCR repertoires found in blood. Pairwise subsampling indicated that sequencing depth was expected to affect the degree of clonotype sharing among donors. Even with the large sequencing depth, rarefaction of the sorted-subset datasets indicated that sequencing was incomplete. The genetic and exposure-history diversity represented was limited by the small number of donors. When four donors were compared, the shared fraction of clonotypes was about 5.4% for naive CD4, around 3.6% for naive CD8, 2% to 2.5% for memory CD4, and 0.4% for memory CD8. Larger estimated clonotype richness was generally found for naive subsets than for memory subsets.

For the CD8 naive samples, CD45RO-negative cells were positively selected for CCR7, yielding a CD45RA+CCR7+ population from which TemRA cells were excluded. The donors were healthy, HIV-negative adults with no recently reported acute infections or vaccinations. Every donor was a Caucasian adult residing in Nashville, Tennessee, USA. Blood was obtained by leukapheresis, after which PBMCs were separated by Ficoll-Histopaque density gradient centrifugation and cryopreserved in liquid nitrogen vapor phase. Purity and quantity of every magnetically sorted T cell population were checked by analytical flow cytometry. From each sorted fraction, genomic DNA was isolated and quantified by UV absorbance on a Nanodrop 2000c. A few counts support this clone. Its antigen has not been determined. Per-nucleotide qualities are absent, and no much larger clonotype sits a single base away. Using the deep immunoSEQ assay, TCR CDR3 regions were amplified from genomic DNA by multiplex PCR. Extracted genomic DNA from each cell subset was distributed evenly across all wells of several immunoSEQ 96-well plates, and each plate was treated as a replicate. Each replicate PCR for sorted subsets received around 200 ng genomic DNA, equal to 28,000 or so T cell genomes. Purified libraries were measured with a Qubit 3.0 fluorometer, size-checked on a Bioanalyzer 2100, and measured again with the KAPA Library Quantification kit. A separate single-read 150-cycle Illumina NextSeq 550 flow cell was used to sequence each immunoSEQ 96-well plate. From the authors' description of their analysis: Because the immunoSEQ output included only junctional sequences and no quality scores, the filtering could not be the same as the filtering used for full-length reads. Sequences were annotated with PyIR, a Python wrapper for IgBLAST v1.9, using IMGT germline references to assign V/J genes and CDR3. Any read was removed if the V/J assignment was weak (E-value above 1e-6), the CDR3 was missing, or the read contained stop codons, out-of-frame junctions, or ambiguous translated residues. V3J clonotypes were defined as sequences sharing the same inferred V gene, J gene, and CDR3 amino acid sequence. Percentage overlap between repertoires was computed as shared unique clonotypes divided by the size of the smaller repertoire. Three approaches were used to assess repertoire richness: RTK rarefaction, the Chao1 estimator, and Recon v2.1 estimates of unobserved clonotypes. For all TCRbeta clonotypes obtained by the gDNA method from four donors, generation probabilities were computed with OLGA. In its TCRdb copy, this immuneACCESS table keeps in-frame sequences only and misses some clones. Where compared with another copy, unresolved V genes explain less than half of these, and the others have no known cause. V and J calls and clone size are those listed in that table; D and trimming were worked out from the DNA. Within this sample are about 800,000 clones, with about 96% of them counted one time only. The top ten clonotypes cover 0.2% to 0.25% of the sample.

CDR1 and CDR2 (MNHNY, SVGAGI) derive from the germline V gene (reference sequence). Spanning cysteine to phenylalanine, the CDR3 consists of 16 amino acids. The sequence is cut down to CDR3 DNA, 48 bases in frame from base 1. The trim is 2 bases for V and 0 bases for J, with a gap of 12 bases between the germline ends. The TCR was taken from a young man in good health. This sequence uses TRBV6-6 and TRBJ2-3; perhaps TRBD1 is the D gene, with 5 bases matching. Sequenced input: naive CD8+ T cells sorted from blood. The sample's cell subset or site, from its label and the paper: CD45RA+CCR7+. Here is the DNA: TGTGCCAGCAGTTACAACCAGGGTACTAGCACAGATACGCAGTATTTT. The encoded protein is CASSYNQGTSTDTQYF.